The rows below give T cell receptor beta chains drawn from one sample of a study of cytomegalovirus exposure and HLA in healthy donors. Sequencing was performed with immunoSEQ multiplex PCR; in TCRdb, only in-frame clones are kept and a portion is missing. The sample yields under 200,000 clones, around nine tenths seen once. The specimen sequenced was PBMCs. The source is a woman aged 18-35 years in good health and CMV-seronegative. The CDR3 runs from the conserved cysteine through the conserved F or W. The D gene is left open where the match is weak. Clone size is shown for a subset of rows, as once, few, many or a class of expanded clone.

>TRBV6-1|NA|TRBJ2-7|TRBD2
TGTGCCAGCAGTGAGATGGTCGGCGGGGGGCCCTACGAGCAGTACTTC
CASSEMVGGGPYEQYF
>TRBV30|few|TRBJ2-1|TRBD2
TGTGCCTGGAGAGGCGGGGGATTAGGCCCTTGGGATGAGCAGTTCTTC
CAWRGGGLGPWDEQFF
>TRBV29-1|NA|TRBJ2-3|NA
TGCAGCGCTGGGTTGGGCACCAGCTTCACAGATACGCAGTATTTT
CSAGLGTSFTDTQYF
>TRBV4-1|NA|TRBJ2-7|TRBD1
TGCGCCAGCAGCCCCTACGACAGGGGGCTCGACGAGCAGTACTTC
CASSPYDRGLDEQYF
>TRBV9|NA|TRBJ2-2|TRBD1
TGTGCCAGCAGCCCCCCGGACAGGGGAATCACCGGGGAGCTGTTTTTT
CASSPPDRGITGELFF
>TRBV6-1|once|TRBJ1-3|NA
TGTGCCAGCACTGGGAGCTCTGGAAACACCATATATTTT
CASTGSSGNTIYF
>TRBV6-4|few|TRBJ2-6|NA
TGTGCCAGCAGTGACAGTGAGGGAGGACTCTCTGGGGCCAACGTCCTGACTTTC
CASSDSEGGLSGANVLTF
>TRBV25-1|NA|TRBJ1-1|NA
TGTGCCAGCAGTGAAGGGAGGTTATACACTGAAGCTTTCTTT
CASSEGRLYTEAFF
>TRBV9|NA|TRBJ2-5|TRBD2
TGTGCCAGCAGCGTAGAACCTAGCGGGAGGGCACAAGAGACCCAGTACTTC
CASSVEPSGRAQETQYF
>TRBV7-8|NA|TRBJ2-7|TRBD2
TGTGCCAGCAGCTTAGTGTGGGGGAGGGACGAGCAGTACTTC
CASSLVWGRDEQYF
>TRBV13|NA|TRBJ2-7|NA
TGTGCCAGCAGCTTAGTAGGAGGGCCCTCCTACGAGCAGTACTTC
CASSLVGGPSYEQYF
>TRBV30|NA|TRBJ2-5|NA
TGTGCCTGGAGCCCGGCAGGGCAAGAGACCCAGTACTTC
CAWSPAGQETQYF
>TRBV9|NA|TRBJ1-2|TRBD1
TGTGCCAGCAGTTTAGGACTCCGGGACAGCGATGGCTACACCTTC
CASSLGLRDSDGYTF
>TRBV7-6|once|TRBJ1-2|TRBD1
TGTGCCAGCAGCTTAGGACAGGGTGGGAATGGCTACACCTTC
CASSLGQGGNGYTF
>TRBV19|few|TRBJ2-3|TRBD1
TGTGCCAGCAGACAGGGGAGTACAGATACGCAGTATTTT
CASRQGSTDTQYF
>TRBV27|once|TRBJ2-5|TRBD2
TGTGCCAGCAGATGGGGGGGCCAAGAGACCCAGTACTTC
CASRWGGQETQYF
>TRBV7-9|NA|TRBJ2-5|TRBD2
TGTGCCAGCCGGGGGGGCCAAGAGACCCAGTACTTC
CASRGGQETQYF
>TRBV2|once|TRBJ2-7|TRBD2
TGTGCCAGCAGTTCTAGACTAGCGGGAGGCTCCTACGAGCAGTACTTC
CASSSRLAGGSYEQYF
>TRBV19|NA|TRBJ2-2|TRBD1
TGTGCCAGTCTCTCCGACAGGGTATGGACCGGGGAGCTGTTTTTT
CASLSDRVWTGELFF
>TRBV7-2|NA|TRBJ2-1|NA
TGTGCCAGCAGCTTTAGCAGTGAGCAGTTCTTC
CASSFSSEQFF
>TRBV4-3|NA|TRBJ2-7|TRBD2
TGCGCCAGCAGCCAAGGGACTAGCGGGGTCTACGAGCAGTACTTC
CASSQGTSGVYEQYF
>TRBV5-1|NA|TRBJ1-2|TRBD1
TGCGCCAGCAGCTTGGGGCTTGGGACAGGGAACTATGGCTACACCTTC
CASSLGLGTGNYGYTF
>TRBV11-2|NA|TRBJ1-1|NA
TGTGCCAGCAGCTTACTTCGAGCTGTGAACACTGAAGCTTTCTTT
CASSLLRAVNTEAFF
>TRBV29-1|NA|TRBJ2-3|NA
TGCAGCGTTGATCAGGCGAGTCGGACAGATACGCAGTATTTT
CSVDQASRTDTQYF
>TRBV19|NA|TRBJ1-2|NA
TGTGCCACCAGGGAATCGAGTGGCTACACCTTC
CATRESSGYTF
>TRBV20-1|NA|TRBJ2-1|NA
TGCAGTGCTAGCGGGTACAATGAGCAGTTCTTC
CSASGYNEQFF
>TRBV19|once|TRBJ1-4|NA
TGTGCCACCGCCCCGGGGGTTGAAGAAAAACTGTTTTTT
CATAPGVEEKLFF
>TRBV11-2|NA|TRBJ1-4|TRBD1
TGTGCCAGCGCCTCGACAGGGGGCCAGAATGAAAAACTGTTTTTT
CASASTGGQNEKLFF
>TRBV13|NA|TRBJ1-2|TRBD1
TGTGCCAGCAGCTTAGCCCGGACAGGGGGCACCTATGGCTACACCTTC
CASSLARTGGTYGYTF